The 27 T cell receptor beta chains listed next were all sequenced from one sample in a study of blood T cells in healthy people across ages. A second roughly 7 to 11 cycle PCR used barcoded and J-beta primers. A single record per CDR3 protein comes from TCRdb applying MiXCR to the 5' RACE reads. Of about 1.8 million distinct CDR3 sequences listed, around 50% are singletons. The sequenced sample was blood. The receptors stem from a woman aged 40 to 50 in good health.

The chain uses TRBV5-6 and TRBJ2-7; D not resolved. Trimming removed 2 bases at V and 2 bases at J, with 11 bases between. Germline V gene data show CDR1 as SGHDT and CDR2 as YYEEEE. This CDR3 is 14 amino acids long. CDR3 in DNA: TGTGCCAGCAGCTTTATGGCCAAAACCTACGAGCAGTACTTC. This gives the protein CASSFMAKTYEQYF.

This clonotype was seen repeatedly, ten times or more. The chain links TRBV29-1 to TRBJ2-3; 8 bases map to TRBD2. V lost 3 bases, J lost 4 bases, and 3 bases stayed unmatched. The CDR3 extends over 13 amino acids. Germline V gives CDR1 SQVTM, CDR2 ANQGSEA. CDR3 residues: CSVDGREADTQYF. The DNA of the CDR3 is TGCAGCGTTGACGGGCGGGAGGCAGATACGCAGTATTTT.

In its sample, this clonotype was seen a few times. V usage is TRBV12-3 or TRBV12-4 and J usage is TRBJ2-1; 10 positions agree with TRBD2. This CDR3 region has 15 residues. V lost 1 base and J lost 7; bases outside the gene matches: 4. The CDR3: CASSLEAGGPNEQFF. DNA for the CDR3: TGTGCCAGCAGTTTAGAAGCGGGGGGGCCGAATGAGCAGTTCTTC.

This clonotype was seen only a few times. V is TRBV25-1 and J is TRBJ2-5; 10 nucleotides align to TRBD2. J was trimmed by 1 base and V by 5 bases; bases with no gene match: 7. CDR3 length: 16 amino acids. In germline, CDR1 is MGHDK, CDR2 SYGVNS. DNA for the CDR3: TGTGCCAGCAGTCCCCACAGCGGGGGGGGCCAAGAGACCCAGTACTTC. Protein sequence: CASSPHSGGGQETQYF.

The rearrangement joins TRBV20-1 to TRBJ1-4; D ambiguous. Germline CDR1 reads DFQATT; CDR2 reads SNEGSKA (reference sequence). The germline V and J ends were trimmed by 3 bases and 4 bases, with 9 bases remaining between them. This CDR3 is built from 13 residues. CDR3 nucleotide sequence: TGCAGTGCTAGTAAACCGATTAATGAAAAACTGTTTTTT. As protein: CSASKPINEKLFF.

V is TRBV29-1 and J is TRBJ2-4; D remains ambiguous. Per the germline V gene, CDR1 is SQVTM and CDR2 is ANQGSEA. Trimming cost V 4 bases and J 8 bases, with 6 bases left between them. This CDR3 has 10 amino acids. The CDR3 DNA reads as TGCAGCGTTGGATCGGACATTCAGTACTTC. Translation gives CSVGSDIQYF.

J is TRBJ1-4 and V is TRBV28; 8 nucleotides match TRBD1. The J segment lost 8 bases and the V segment lost 6 bases, leaving 5 bases of the junction unmatched. Germline-derived CDR1 and CDR2 are MDHEN and SYDVKM. The CDR3 is 13 amino acids. DNA of the CDR3: TGTGCCAGCAGACCAGGGGGCGCAGAAAAACTGTTTTTT. Its protein is CASRPGGAEKLFF.

The chain couples TRBV20-1 to TRBJ2-3, with 11 bases identical to TRBD2. This CDR3 contains 14 residues. The trim removed 3 bases at V and 4 bases at J, leaving 3 bases unmatched. CDR1 is DFQATT and CDR2 is SNEGSKA in the germline V gene (reference sequence). CDR3 loop: CSARRSGGADTQYF. The CDR3 DNA is TGCAGTGCTAGGCGTAGCGGGGGGGCAGATACGCAGTATTTT.

The rearrangement uses TRBV20-1 and TRBJ2-5; 9 nucleotides align to TRBD2. Germline V CDR1 and CDR2: DFQATT, SNEGSKA (reference sequence). The CDR3 is made up of 15 amino acids. The V and J ends lost 3 bases and 3 bases, in that order; junction bases with no gene match: 8. CDR3 amino acids: CSASLSGGLKETQYF. CDR3 in DNA: TGCAGTGCTAGTCTTAGCGGGGGCCTAAAAGAGACCCAGTACTTC.

The chain couples TRBV20-1 to TRBJ2-7; 15 nucleotides agree with TRBD2. The J call may be wrong; the DNA end is better matched by TRBJ2-5. Germline V gene sequence: CDR1 DFQATT, CDR2 SNEGSKA (reference sequence). This CDR3 has 16 amino acids. DNA of the CDR3: TGCAGTGTCCCGGGACTAGCGGGGGGAAGGGGAGAGACCCAGTACTTC. It specifies CSVPGLAGGRGETQYF.

The chain is built from TRBV20-1 and TRBJ2-1; D call uncertain. The germline V gene encodes CDR1 DFQATT and CDR2 SNEGSKA (reference sequence). The CDR3 has 14 amino acids. Trimming removed 5 bases at V and 0 bases at J, with 11 bases between. The CDR3 DNA sequence: TGCAGTGCTGTTAGTCCCCCCTCCTACAATGAGCAGTTCTTC. Translating gives CSAVSPPSYNEQFF.

This clonotype has more than one count but fewer than ten. J is TRBJ2-7 and V is TRBV29-1; D ambiguous. With 4 bases removed from V and 0 bases from J, the gap between germline ends came to 7 bases. There are 12 residues in the CDR3. From germline, CDR1 is SQVTM and CDR2 ANQGSEA. CDR3 residues: CSVVENSYEQYF. Here the CDR3 DNA reads TGCAGCGTTGTAGAGAACTCCTACGAGCAGTACTTC.

For this clonotype: Its ends do not fully match the called genes, so a read error is possible. This chain links TRBV24-1 with TRBJ2-3; 9 positions match TRBD2. This CDR3 has 16 residues. Germline V gene lookup returns CDR1 KGHDR and CDR2 SFDVKD. The CDR3 nucleotides are TGTGCCACCGGTGACCCTAGCGGGGCTAGCACAGATACGCAGTATTTT. Translation gives CATGDPSGASTDTQYF.

The chain is built from TRBV27 and TRBJ2-1; 14 bases match TRBD2. Germline V lookup: CDR1 MNHEY, CDR2 SMNVEV (reference sequence). V shed 8 bases, J shed 9 bases, and the junction held 6 bases outside the gene matches. There are 14 residues in the CDR3. CDR3 protein: CASSRLAGGREQFF. CDR3 in DNA: TGTGCCAGCTCCCGACTAGCGGGGGGGCGTGAGCAGTTCTTC.

V usage is TRBV9 and J usage is TRBJ1-6, with 10 positions matching TRBD1. The V and J ends lost 2 bases and 6 bases, in that order; junction bases with no gene match: 2. The CDR3 consists of 15 residues. Germline V lookup: CDR1 SGDLS, CDR2 YYNGEE. The CDR3 DNA reads TGTGCCAGCAGCGTGCGGGACAGGGGTAATTCACCCCTCCACTTT. It is translated as CASSVRDRGNSPLHF.

This chain uses TRBV20-1 with TRBJ1-4; TRBD1 might be the D (6 bases). Trimming stripped 1 base from V and 8 bases from J, with 14 bases between. Germline V gene data show CDR1 as DFQATT and CDR2 as SNEGSKA (reference sequence). The CDR3 loop spans 14 amino acids. CDR3 protein: CSARARGSKEKLFF. CDR3 sequence (DNA): TGCAGTGCTAGAGCAAGGGGGTCGAAAGAAAAACTGTTTTTT.

This sequence joins TRBV20-1 and TRBJ2-7; D possibly corresponds to TRBD1 (5 bases). In germline, CDR1 is DFQATT, CDR2 SNEGSKA (reference sequence). The CDR3 loop spans 10 amino acids. V was clipped by 6 bases and J by 5 bases, with 8 bases between them. This CDR3 is CSAAGNEQYF. The CDR3 nucleotides read TGCAGTGCGGCAGGGAACGAGCAGTACTTC.

CDR3 sequence (DNA): TGCGCCAGCAGCTTGCTTCCGGGACAGGGGATCGGTGAGCAGTACTTC. Translated, it gives CASSLLPGQGIGEQYF. The genes are TRBV5-1 and TRBJ2-7; TRBD1 matches at 10 bases. Trimming at V came to 1 base and at J to 7 bases, leaving 11 bases not matched to a gene. CDR1 and CDR2 (germline): SGHRS, YFSETQ. The length of the CDR3 is 16 residues.

The rearrangement links TRBV6-6 to TRBJ2-3; 8 positions agree with TRBD2. Trimming cost V 0 bases and J 2 bases; bases outside gene matches: 4. The CDR3 length is 16 residues. Germline V gene lookup returns CDR1 MNHNY and CDR2 SVGAGI (reference sequence). The CDR3 DNA follows: TGTGCCAGCAGTTACTCGACGGGGGGGATCACAGATACGCAGTATTTT. Its protein is CASSYSTGGITDTQYF.

The chain carries TRBV25-1 and TRBJ2-7; the D is unclear. CDR1 is MGHDK, CDR2 SYGVNS, per germline. Trimming took off 2 bases at V and 4 bases at J, with 18 bases between the two ends. The CDR3 runs to 16 residues. The CDR3 nucleotides read TGTGCCAGCAGTGAAGCCGGTGCGGCAAGAAAGTACGAGCAGTACTTC. Translation gives CASSEAGAARKYEQYF.

V is TRBV5-6 and J is TRBJ2-3; 9 bases line up with TRBD2. With 4 bases clipped from V and 1 base from J, the junction kept 7 bases outside the gene matches. Per the germline V gene, CDR1 is SGHDT and CDR2 is YYEEEE. CDR3 size: 16 residues. The CDR3 bases are TGTGCCAGCAGCGGCTCTAGCGGGGTGCGCACAGATACGCAGTATTTT. Translation: CASSGSSGVRTDTQYF.

The chain carries TRBV27 and TRBJ2-3; the match to TRBD2 covers 11 bases. The CDR3 spans 20 residues. Germline V lookup: CDR1 MNHEY, CDR2 SMNVEV (reference sequence). Trimming cost V 5 bases and J 0 bases; bases outside gene matches: 16. This CDR3 is CASSPRATRLAGTSTDTQYF. The CDR3 bases are TGTGCCAGCAGTCCCCGGGCTACCCGACTAGCGGGGACTAGCACAGATACGCAGTATTTT.

The chain links TRBV29-1 to TRBJ1-2; tentative D call: TRBD1 (6 bases). Germline lookup yields CDR1 SQVTM and CDR2 ANQGSEA. The CDR3 is 11 amino acids. V was pared by 7 bases and J by 4 bases, with 10 bases between. CDR3 DNA sequence: TGCAGCGCACAGGGTATCTATGGCTACACCTTC. This sequence encodes CSAQGIYGYTF.

The chain uses TRBV18 and TRBJ2-1, with 8 bases lining up with TRBD1. Germline-derived CDR1 and CDR2 are KGHSH and LQKENI. Unmatched junction bases numbered 5, after V lost 4 bases and J lost 9 bases. The CDR3 has 13 residues. This CDR3 is CASSQRQGSEQFF. CDR3 in DNA: TGTGCCAGCTCACAACGACAGGGGAGTGAGCAGTTCTTC.

This clonotype has only a few counts. This chain links TRBV5-1 with TRBJ2-5; possibly TRBD2 for D (5 bases). CDR1 and CDR2 from the germline V gene are SGHRS and YFSETQ. The V gene lost 0 bases and the J gene lost 6 bases, with 12 bases spanning the gap. The CDR3 loop spans 14 amino acids. DNA of the CDR3: TGCGCCAGCAGCTTGGCGGGCCGAGGGCAGACCCAGTACTTC. It codes for CASSLAGRGQTQYF.

This clonotype was counted between two and nine times. The genes are TRBV24-1 and TRBJ1-5, with D tentatively TRBD1 (5 bases). Trimming shortened V by 5 bases and J by 4 bases, and 8 bases separated the two germline ends. The CDR3 runs 13 residues. Germline V gene lookup returns CDR1 KGHDR and CDR2 SFDVKD. CDR3 amino acids: CATSAGGNQPQHF. CDR3 nucleotides: TGTGCCACCAGTGCCGGGGGGAATCAGCCCCAGCATTTT.

The gene calls are TRBV2 and TRBJ1-5; a weak D match, TRBD1 (6 bases). CDR3 length equals 16 residues. CDR1 is SNHLY, CDR2 FYNNEI, per germline. Trimming removed 6 bases at V and 4 bases at J, with 19 bases between. The CDR3 protein is CASRLQGAGLNQPQHF. Written as DNA, the CDR3 is TGTGCCAGCAGATTACAGGGTGCGGGTTTGAATCAGCCCCAGCATTTT.